The rows below give T cell receptor beta chains drawn from one sample of a study of memory B cells and T cells in multiple sclerosis. Antigen specificity for these receptors is unknown. Assay: immunoSEQ multiplex PCR; the TCRdb copy retains only in-frame clones and omits some. The data hold 30,000 to 40,000 clones, with roughly 88% observed a single time. The source material was PBMCs from blood kept in culture. These receptors all stem from a human donor with multiple sclerosis. Both conserved end residues are part of each CDR3. Each record gives: J gene, clone size, D gene, V gene, CDR3 protein, CDR3 DNA. The D gene is left open where the match is weak. Clone size is shown for a subset of rows, as once, few, many or a class of expanded clone.

j_gene: TRBJ2-1
abundance: .
d_gene: TRBD1
v_gene: TRBV6-6
CDR3aa: CASIRDRLNEQFF
CDR3nt: TGTGCCAGCATTAGGGACAGACTAAATGAGCAGTTCTTC

j_gene: TRBJ1-2
abundance: .
d_gene: TRBD1
v_gene: TRBV5-1
CDR3aa: CASSLGTGPNGYTF
CDR3nt: TGCGCCAGCAGCTTGGGGACAGGGCCTAATGGCTACACCTTC

j_gene: TRBJ2-1
abundance: .
d_gene: TRBD2
v_gene: TRBV11-2
CDR3aa: CASSLAGGLYNEQFF
CDR3nt: TGTGCCAGCAGCTTAGCGGGGGGGCTTTACAATGAGCAGTTCTTC

j_gene: TRBJ1-2
abundance: .
d_gene: TRBD1
v_gene: TRBV2
CDR3aa: CASSWTGLGYTF
CDR3nt: TGTGCCAGCAGCTGGACAGGGTTAGGCTACACCTTC

j_gene: TRBJ2-1
abundance: few
d_gene: .
v_gene: TRBV9
CDR3aa: CASSVAGEDHEQFF
CDR3nt: TGTGCCAGCAGCGTAGCGGGAGAGGACCATGAGCAGTTCTTC

j_gene: TRBJ2-3
abundance: .
d_gene: .
v_gene: TRBV10-3
CDR3aa: CAINGGNLTDTQYF
CDR3nt: TGTGCCATCAACGGGGGTAATCTCACAGATACGCAGTATTTT

j_gene: TRBJ2-1
abundance: .
d_gene: .
v_gene: TRBV30
CDR3aa: CAWIVPGVDNEQFF
CDR3nt: TGTGCCTGGATTGTCCCAGGGGTGGACAATGAGCAGTTCTTC

j_gene: TRBJ1-2
abundance: .
d_gene: .
v_gene: TRBV5-1
CDR3aa: CASSLEVPLRADYGYTF
CDR3nt: TGCGCCAGCAGCTTGGAGGTCCCCCTTCGGGCAGACTATGGCTACACCTTC

j_gene: TRBJ1-2
abundance: .
d_gene: TRBD1
v_gene: TRBV7-8
CDR3aa: CASTDAGQGFNGYTF
CDR3nt: TGTGCCAGCACCGACGCAGGACAGGGTTTCAATGGCTACACCTTC

j_gene: TRBJ1-1
abundance: .
d_gene: .
v_gene: TRBV19
CDR3aa: CASSPSANTEAFF
CDR3nt: TGTGCCAGTAGTCCCTCAGCGAACACTGAAGCTTTCTTT

j_gene: TRBJ2-4
abundance: .
d_gene: .
v_gene: TRBV6-1
CDR3aa: CASNGGVRGKNIQYF
CDR3nt: TGTGCCAGCAATGGCGGCGTCCGGGGCAAAAACATTCAGTACTTC

j_gene: TRBJ2-5
abundance: .
d_gene: .
v_gene: TRBV6-1
CDR3aa: CASSQTGETQYF
CDR3nt: TGTGCCAGCAGCCAAACTGGGGAGACCCAGTACTTC

j_gene: TRBJ1-2
abundance: once
d_gene: .
v_gene: TRBV6-5
CDR3aa: CASGLTGLGGYTF
CDR3nt: TGTGCCAGCGGGTTAACAGGGCTTGGAGGCTACACCTTC

j_gene: TRBJ2-7
abundance: .
d_gene: TRBD1
v_gene: TRBV28
CDR3aa: CASSSGQGNEQYF
CDR3nt: TGTGCCAGCAGTTCCGGACAGGGCAACGAGCAGTACTTC

j_gene: TRBJ2-7
abundance: .
d_gene: .
v_gene: TRBV6-5
CDR3aa: CASSYSKFPDYNEQYF
CDR3nt: TGTGCCAGCAGTTACTCGAAATTCCCGGACTACAACGAGCAGTACTTC

j_gene: TRBJ2-7
abundance: .
d_gene: .
v_gene: TRBV25-1
CDR3aa: CASRPSERVAYEQYF
CDR3nt: TGTGCCAGCAGGCCATCCGAGCGGGTCGCCTACGAGCAGTACTTC

j_gene: TRBJ2-3
abundance: .
d_gene: .
v_gene: TRBV14
CDR3aa: CASSQDWREPPTDTQYF
CDR3nt: TGTGCCAGCAGCCAAGATTGGAGGGAACCTCCCACAGATACGCAGTATTTT

j_gene: TRBJ2-2
abundance: .
d_gene: .
v_gene: TRBV6-6
CDR3aa: CASLQVLGTGELFF
CDR3nt: TGTGCCAGCCTCCAGGTTCTTGGCACCGGGGAGCTGTTTTTT

j_gene: TRBJ2-3
abundance: .
d_gene: TRBD2
v_gene: TRBV28
CDR3aa: CASNQLAGGGDTQYF
CDR3nt: TGTGCCAGCAACCAACTAGCGGGAGGAGGAGATACGCAGTATTTT

j_gene: TRBJ1-6
abundance: .
d_gene: TRBD1
v_gene: TRBV9
CDR3aa: CASSSGQENSPLHF
CDR3nt: TGTGCCAGCAGCTCCGGACAGGAGAATTCACCCCTCCACTTT

j_gene: TRBJ2-1
abundance: .
d_gene: .
v_gene: TRBV2
CDR3aa: CASSERLAERGYNEQFF
CDR3nt: TGTGCCAGCAGCGAGCGCTTGGCGGAGAGGGGATACAATGAGCAGTTCTTC

j_gene: TRBJ2-1
abundance: .
d_gene: TRBD2
v_gene: TRBV4-2
CDR3aa: CASSSTTSGASQHNEQFF
CDR3nt: TGTGCCAGCAGCTCCACGACTAGCGGGGCCAGTCAGCACAATGAGCAGTTCTTC

j_gene: TRBJ2-7
abundance: .
d_gene: .
v_gene: TRBV27
CDR3aa: CASSPYRVTYEQYF
CDR3nt: TGTGCCAGCAGTCCATACAGGGTTACCTACGAGCAGTACTTC

j_gene: TRBJ2-1
abundance: .
d_gene: TRBD2
v_gene: TRBV5-1
CDR3aa: CASSSSGSNKQFF
CDR3nt: TGCGCCAGCAGCAGTAGCGGGAGCAATAAGCAGTTCTTC

j_gene: TRBJ2-3
abundance: .
d_gene: TRBD2
v_gene: TRBV2
CDR3aa: CASRVTSGATDTQYF
CDR3nt: TGTGCCAGCAGAGTGACTAGCGGGGCAACAGATACGCAGTATTTT

j_gene: TRBJ2-1
abundance: .
d_gene: .
v_gene: TRBV30
CDR3aa: CAWNRGGRYNEQFF
CDR3nt: TGTGCCTGGAACCGGGGCGGGCGATACAATGAGCAGTTCTTC

j_gene: TRBJ1-2
abundance: .
d_gene: .
v_gene: TRBV11-2
CDR3aa: CASSSDRYYGYTF
CDR3nt: TGTGCCAGCAGCTCGGACAGATACTATGGCTACACCTTC

j_gene: TRBJ2-5
abundance: .
d_gene: TRBD1
v_gene: TRBV25-1
CDR3aa: CASSTTQGAGETQYF
CDR3nt: TGTGCCAGCAGTACGACGCAGGGGGCGGGGGAGACCCAGTACTTC

j_gene: TRBJ2-1
abundance: .
d_gene: .
v_gene: TRBV5-4
CDR3aa: CASSPDAYNEQFF
CDR3nt: TGTGCCAGCAGCCCCGACGCATACAATGAGCAGTTCTTC

j_gene: TRBJ2-7
abundance: .
d_gene: .
v_gene: TRBV7-9
CDR3aa: CASSSPRGPYHEQYF
CDR3nt: TGTGCCAGCAGCAGCCCTCGGGGACCATACCACGAGCAGTACTTC

j_gene: TRBJ1-2
abundance: .
d_gene: .
v_gene: TRBV2
CDR3aa: CASSRDAYGYTF
CDR3nt: TGTGCCAGCAGCAGGGACGCCTATGGCTACACCTTC

j_gene: TRBJ2-5
abundance: .
d_gene: .
v_gene: TRBV5-6
CDR3aa: CASSLVRDPQETQYF
CDR3nt: TGTGCCAGCAGCTTGGTCCGGGACCCCCAAGAGACCCAGTACTTC

j_gene: TRBJ1-6
abundance: few
d_gene: .
v_gene: TRBV18
CDR3aa: CASSATVYRDQNSPLHF
CDR3nt: TGTGCCAGCTCGGCCACAGTCTACCGGGACCAGAATTCACCCCTCCACTTT

j_gene: TRBJ1-5
abundance: .
d_gene: .
v_gene: TRBV7-8
CDR3aa: CASKRTPGNQPQHF
CDR3nt: TGTGCCAGCAAAAGGACACCAGGCAATCAGCCCCAGCATTTT

j_gene: TRBJ2-5
abundance: once
d_gene: TRBD2
v_gene: TRBV27
CDR3aa: CASSFSGGQETQYF
CDR3nt: TGTGCCAGCAGTTTTAGCGGGGGGCAAGAGACCCAGTACTTC

j_gene: TRBJ1-2
abundance: .
d_gene: .
v_gene: TRBV11-2
CDR3aa: CASSLYAGSGVYYGYTF
CDR3nt: TGTGCCAGCAGCTTATATGCCGGGTCGGGGGTTTACTATGGCTACACCTTC

j_gene: TRBJ2-6
abundance: .
d_gene: .
v_gene: TRBV19
CDR3aa: CASSARGSTSGANVLTF
CDR3nt: TGTGCCAGTAGTGCACGGGGCTCGACCTCTGGGGCCAACGTCCTGACTTTC

j_gene: TRBJ2-2
abundance: .
d_gene: TRBD1
v_gene: TRBV6-6
CDR3aa: CASRQGVSTGELFF
CDR3nt: TGTGCCAGCAGGCAGGGGGTGAGCACCGGGGAGCTGTTTTTT

j_gene: TRBJ2-7
abundance: .
d_gene: .
v_gene: TRBV5-6
CDR3aa: CASSLRDGAYLYEQYF
CDR3nt: TGTGCCAGCAGCTTGCGAGACGGAGCTTACTTATACGAGCAGTACTTC

j_gene: TRBJ2-3
abundance: .
d_gene: .
v_gene: TRBV7-6
CDR3aa: CAGSLSTSTDTQYF
CDR3nt: TGTGCCGGCAGCTTAAGTACTAGCACAGATACGCAGTATTTT

j_gene: TRBJ1-1
abundance: once
d_gene: TRBD1
v_gene: TRBV7-8
CDR3aa: CASQQGQMNTEAFF
CDR3nt: TGTGCCAGCCAACAGGGACAGATGAACACTGAAGCTTTCTTT

j_gene: TRBJ1-4
abundance: few
d_gene: .
v_gene: TRBV5-4
CDR3aa: CASSLHTATNEKLFF
CDR3nt: TGTGCCAGCAGCTTACACACCGCAACTAATGAAAAACTGTTTTTT

j_gene: TRBJ2-7
abundance: .
d_gene: .
v_gene: TRBV2
CDR3aa: CASSEQGVGYEQYF
CDR3nt: TGTGCCAGCAGTGAGCAGGGTGTGGGCTACGAGCAGTACTTC

j_gene: TRBJ1-2
abundance: .
d_gene: .
v_gene: TRBV6-5
CDR3aa: CASSYSEGGVSGYTF
CDR3nt: TGTGCCAGCAGTTACTCGGAGGGTGGCGTGAGTGGCTACACCTTC

j_gene: TRBJ1-1
abundance: .
d_gene: TRBD1
v_gene: TRBV28
CDR3aa: CASSLVDRGRTTEAFF
CDR3nt: TGTGCCAGCAGTTTAGTGGACAGGGGGCGAACCACTGAAGCTTTCTTT

j_gene: TRBJ1-3
abundance: .
d_gene: .
v_gene: TRBV2
CDR3aa: CASSVTGSGNTIYF
CDR3nt: TGTGCCAGCAGTGTCACGGGTTCAGGAAACACCATATATTTT